The present entry profiles one TCR beta chain with its context. This record belongs to a study of cytomegalovirus exposure and HLA in healthy donors. Study-level background: HLA-typed donors were the source of 90 million or so unique TCRs, which an early data release held.

Primers for the PCR totalled 60 Vbeta and 13 Jbeta. Repertoires were generated with immunoSEQ multiplex PCR, while TCRdb's copy carries only in-frame clones and drops some. The sample has around 180,000 clones, about 84% seen once; the top ten hold around 4.9%. The CDR3 runs 12 residues. Germline CDR1 and CDR2: SEHNR and FQNEAQ (reference sequence). Trimming shortened V by 3 bases and J by 7 bases, and 7 bases separated the two germline ends. The chain has TRBV7-9 and TRBJ1-5, with D unclear. Sequenced input: PBMCs. This TCR was sampled from a young man in good health and CMV-seronegative. The CDR3 bases are TGTGCCAGCAGCTTCGGAGGGCAGCCCCAGCATTTT. This encodes CASSFGGQPQHF.